This T cell receptor (beta chain) was identified in a study of T cell responses to AZD1222 COVID-19 vaccine. Study findings and constraints: Scientists sampled the repertoires only once the peak T cell response had passed.

Sequencing was performed with immunoSEQ multiplex PCR; in TCRdb, only in-frame clones are kept and a portion is missing. The sample lists some 140,000 clones, roughly 90% seen once, with about 3% in the top ten. Points on this clone: Antigen specificity is unknown.

The receptor comes from an adult in good health. The input for sequencing was peripheral blood, taken on day 0 of AZD1222 vaccination.

This CDR3 is CASRSSGDSYEQYF. DNA for the CDR3: TGTGCCAGCAGATCTAGCGGGGACTCCTACGAGCAGTACTTC. The chain is built from TRBV6-5 and TRBJ2-7; TRBD2 matches at 9 bases. CDR3 length: 14 amino acids. V lost 6 bases, J lost 0 bases, and 3 bases stayed unmatched. Germline V lookup: CDR1 MNHEY, CDR2 SVGAGI.